This T cell receptor (beta chain) derives from a study of cytomegalovirus exposure and HLA in healthy donors. A multiplex PCR was run with 60 Vbeta primers and 13 Jbeta primers. TCRdb's copy holds only in-frame clones and misses some; the assay was immunoSEQ multiplex PCR. This table has approximately 100,000 clones, about 86% appearing once. The sample holds a few counts of this clone. The antigen remains unidentified. Findings and limits, study-wide: In a later analysis, a missense DCLRE1C variant was linked to TCR beta V- and J-gene trimming. The classifier was said to identify cytomegalovirus status with high specificity and sensitivity. By HLA locus, TCR association rates varied in a later analysis, with DRB1 showing the most and HLA-C the fewest. Clonal expansion, a later analysis showed, was greater in HLA-associated TCR beta chains than in equally common others.

V was cut by 8 bases and J by 4 bases, with 12 bases left in between. The CDR3 extends over 13 amino acids. Germline V gene data show CDR1 as MDHEN and CDR2 as SYDVKM. The chain combines TRBV28 with TRBJ1-5, with TRBD1 as a possible D gene (6 bases). The clonotype comes from a woman aged 25 to 39 in good health and CMV-seronegative. Sequencing used PBMCs. The CDR3 loop is CASRDDRNQPQHF. CDR3 coding DNA: TGTGCCAGCCGCGACGACAGGAATCAGCCCCAGCATTTT.